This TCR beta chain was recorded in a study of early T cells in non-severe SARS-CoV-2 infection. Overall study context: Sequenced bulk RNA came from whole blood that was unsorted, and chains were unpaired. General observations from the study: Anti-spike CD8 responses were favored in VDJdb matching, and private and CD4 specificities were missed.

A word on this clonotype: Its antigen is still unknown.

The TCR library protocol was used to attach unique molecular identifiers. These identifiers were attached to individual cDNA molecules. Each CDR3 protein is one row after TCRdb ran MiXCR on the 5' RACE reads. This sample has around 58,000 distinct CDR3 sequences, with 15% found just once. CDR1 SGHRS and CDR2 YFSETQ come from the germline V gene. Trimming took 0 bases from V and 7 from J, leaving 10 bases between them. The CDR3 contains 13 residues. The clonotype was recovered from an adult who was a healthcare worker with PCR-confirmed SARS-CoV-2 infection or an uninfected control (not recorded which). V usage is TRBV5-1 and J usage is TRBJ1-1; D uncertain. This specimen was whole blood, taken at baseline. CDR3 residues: CASSLDGSDEAFF. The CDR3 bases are TGCGCCAGCAGCTTGGACGGGTCTGATGAAGCTTTCTTT.